The next 16 T cell receptor beta chains were all read from a single sample in a study of Ad26.COV2.S vaccination and SARS-CoV-2 variants (dated by TCRdb to about 2021). Library generation was performed with the immunoSEQ multiplex PCR assay. Imported from immuneACCESS, the table was reduced by TCRdb to in-frame sequences with V and J called. These copies leave out some clones; in studies compared against another copy, an unresolved V gene accounts for under half, and the cause of the remainder is not known. The sample table contains over 350,000 clones; only one count was recorded for about nine tenths of them. The top ten clonotypes cover under 3.5% of the sample. The treatment or condition label of this sample denotes: about 20 received Ad26.COV2.S at low or high dose, single or two shots; a few received placebo; per-sample allocation not given. For vaccine and placebo recipients, the sequenced repertoires came from samples collected on day 63 after the first injection.

Specimen: peripheral blood, collected in a trial of Ad26.COV2.S vaccine versus placebo. The receptors originated from a person between 18 and 59 years old who received the Ad26.COV2.S COVID-19 vaccine or a placebo.

This chain joins TRBV7-9 and TRBJ1-2; no firm D call. V lost 1 base and J 2 bases, leaving 11 bases between the germline ends. Germline lookup yields CDR1 SEHNR and CDR2 FQNEAQ (reference sequence). This CDR3 comprises 15 residues. The CDR3 region has the DNA TGTGCCAGCAGCTTAGGTGAAAGCCAGAACTATGGCTACACCTTC. It is translated as CASSLGESQNYGYTF.

This clone has just a few counts. This sequence joins TRBV10-3 and TRBJ1-2; D perhaps matches TRBD1 (6 bases). This CDR3 comprises 15 residues. Between the trimmed V and J ends, which lost 3 bases and 1 base, there was a span of 12 bases. Germline V CDR1 and CDR2: ENHRY, SYGVKD. The DNA of the CDR3 is TGTGCCATCAGTGAAGAAGCCAGGGGTAACTATGGCTACACCTTC. Amino acids: CAISEEARGNYGYTF.

The gene calls are TRBV27 and TRBJ2-7; D remains ambiguous. The CDR3 covers 13 residues. V lost 0 bases, J lost 3 bases, and 6 bases lay in between. Germline lookup yields CDR1 MNHEY and CDR2 SMNVEV (reference sequence). Here the CDR3 reads CASSLSSGYEQYF. Written as DNA, the CDR3 is TGTGCCAGCAGTTTATCGTCAGGCTACGAGCAGTACTTC.

The chain recombines TRBV30 with TRBJ1-5; no clear D gene. Germline lookup yields CDR1 GTSNPN and CDR2 SVGIG (reference sequence). CDR3 length equals 13 residues. Trimming removed 2 bases at V and 7 bases at J, with 12 bases between. The CDR3 DNA sequence: TGTGCCTGGAGTAACGGGGTTGGACAGCCCCAGCATTTT. Amino acid sequence: CAWSNGVGQPQHF.

This chain joins TRBV11-2 and TRBJ2-1, with 8 positions matching TRBD2. Trimming cost V 6 bases and J 6 bases; bases outside gene matches: 10. The V gene's germline CDR1 is SGHAT and CDR2 FQNNGV. There are 15 residues in the CDR3. Here the CDR3 reads CASRPAGLGGNEQFF. CDR3 DNA: TGTGCCAGCAGACCGGCGGGACTAGGTGGCAATGAGCAGTTCTTC. The full variable domain, rest sourced from reference TRBV11-2 and TRBJ2-1, is EAGVAQSPRYKIIEKRQSVAFWCNPISGHATLYWYQQILGQGPKLLIQFQNNGVVDDSQLPKDRFSAERLKGVDSTLKIQPAKLEDSAVYLCASRPAGLGGNEQFFGPGTRLTVL.

The chain couples TRBV2 to TRBJ2-7; the D gene is possibly TRBD1 (6 bases). The ends were cut back, 6 bases at V and 2 bases at J, with 8 bases in the middle. Looked up from germline, CDR1 is SNHLY and CDR2 is FYNNEI. The CDR3 extends over 12 amino acids. The CDR3 here is CASRQGPYEQYF. The CDR3 nucleotides read TGTGCCAGCAGACAGGGACCCTACGAGCAGTACTTC.

The rearrangement joins TRBV11-3 to TRBJ2-1; 7 positions match TRBD1. The CDR3 is 15 residues long. J lost 4 bases, V lost 5 bases, and 8 bases had no gene match. Germline CDR1 SGHNT, CDR2 YENEEA. CDR3 residues: CASSPSRGYYNEQFF. The CDR3 nucleotides are TGTGCCAGCAGCCCGAGCAGGGGGTATTACAATGAGCAGTTCTTC.

The chain links TRBV20-1 to TRBJ2-1, with 7 bases identical to TRBD2. Germline assignment: CDR1 DFQATT and CDR2 SNEGSKA (reference sequence). The CDR3 is 14 residues long. V dropped 3 bases and J dropped 4; count of bases not matched to a gene: 6. The CDR3 reads CSASRWGGYNEQFF. The CDR3 region has the DNA TGCAGTGCTAGTAGGTGGGGGGGTTACAATGAGCAGTTCTTC.

The chain couples TRBV5-6 to TRBJ1-3; no firm D call. In germline, CDR1 is SGHDT, CDR2 YYEEEE. The length of the CDR3 is 14 residues. V was trimmed by 3 bases and J by 4 bases, leaving 11 bases between them. CDR3 loop: CASSYLAGGNTIYF. The CDR3 bases are TGTGCCAGCAGCTATTTGGCGGGGGGAAACACCATATATTTT.

The genes are TRBV14 and TRBJ1-1; D gene unclear. V was cut by 0 bases and J by 4 bases, with 12 bases left in between. CDR3 length equals 15 residues. Germline V gives CDR1 SGHDN, CDR2 FVKESK. Written as DNA, the CDR3 is TGTGCCAGCAGCCAAGATCGGGAGGGTTTCACTGAAGCTTTCTTT. Residues: CASSQDREGFTEAFF.

The V gene is TRBV5-1, the J gene TRBJ2-2; TRBD2 agrees at 11 bases. The germline CDR1 and CDR2 sequences are SGHRS and YFSETQ. J was trimmed by 0 bases and V by 0 bases; bases with no gene match: 4. This CDR3 has 18 amino acids. CDR3 sequence (DNA): TGCGCCAGCAGCTTGGCGGCTAGCGGGGGGCCGAACACCGGGGAGCTGTTTTTT. It is translated as CASSLAASGGPNTGELFF.

CDR3 residues: CASSQGLRGPTHGYTF. CDR3 in DNA: TGCGCCAGCAGCCAAGGATTAAGGGGGCCCACGCATGGCTACACCTTC. The chain combines TRBV4-1 with TRBJ1-2; 7 bases map to TRBD1. Germline CDR1 reads MGHRA; CDR2 reads YSYEKL. The CDR3 has 16 residues. Germline trimming cut 1 base from V and 6 bases from J; bases unmatched to any gene: 11.

As for this clone: At the DNA level, this CDR3 is encoded by other sequences in the same sample as well. The gene calls are TRBV30 and TRBJ2-5, with D possibly being TRBD2 (5 bases). The CDR3 spans 11 residues. CDR1 and CDR2 (germline): GTSNPN, SVGIG (reference sequence). Trimming removed 2 bases at V and 5 bases at J, with 6 bases between. The CDR3 sequence: CAWSRRETQYF. The CDR3 DNA is TGTGCCTGGAGTAGGAGGGAGACCCAGTACTTC.

This clone has more than one count but fewer than ten. J is TRBJ1-2 and V is TRBV19; D call uncertain. Per the germline V gene, CDR1 is LNHDA and CDR2 is SQIVND (reference sequence). V was shortened by 1 base and J by 7 bases, with 10 bases between the two germline ends. The CDR3 is 13 amino acids. CDR3 nucleotide sequence: TGTGCCAGTAGTATAGTACAGTCGGGTGGCTACACCTTC. Translating gives CASSIVQSGGYTF.

The rearrangement uses TRBV12-3 or TRBV12-4 and TRBJ1-1; D may be TRBD1 (5 bases). Trimming shortened V by 5 bases and J by 6 bases, and 13 bases separated the two germline ends. CDR3 length: 13 amino acids. The CDR3 DNA reads as TGTGCCAGCAGTATCCCAGGGAGTTCTGAAGCTTTCTTT. Translating gives CASSIPGSSEAFF.

This rearrangement joins TRBV5-1 to TRBJ2-1; D may match TRBD1 or TRBD2 (5 bases each). CDR3 size: 13 residues. V was cut by 5 bases and J by 9 bases, with 15 bases left in between. Germline V lookup: CDR1 SGHRS, CDR2 YFSETQ. The CDR3 DNA reads as TGCGCCAGCAGAACCGGGGCTGAGGGTGAGCAGTTCTTC. It translates to CASRTGAEGEQFF.